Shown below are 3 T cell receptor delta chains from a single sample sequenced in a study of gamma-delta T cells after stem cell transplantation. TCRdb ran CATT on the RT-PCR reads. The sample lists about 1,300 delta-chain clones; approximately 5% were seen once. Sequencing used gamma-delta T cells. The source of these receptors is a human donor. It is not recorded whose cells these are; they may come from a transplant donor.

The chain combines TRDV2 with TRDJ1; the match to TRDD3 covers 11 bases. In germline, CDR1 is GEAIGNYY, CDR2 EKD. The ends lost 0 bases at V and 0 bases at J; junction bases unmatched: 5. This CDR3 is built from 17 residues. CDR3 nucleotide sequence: TGTGCCTGTGACACCGTTGGGGGATACGCAGACACCGATAAACTCATCTTT. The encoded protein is CACDTVGGYADTDKLIF.

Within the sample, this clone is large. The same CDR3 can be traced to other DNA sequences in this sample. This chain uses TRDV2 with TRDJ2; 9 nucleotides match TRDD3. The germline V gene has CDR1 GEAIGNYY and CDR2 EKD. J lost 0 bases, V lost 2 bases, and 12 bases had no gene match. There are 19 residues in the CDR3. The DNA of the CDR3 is TGTGCCTGTGACAAAGTCGCTGGGGGATCGCCATCTTTGACAGCACAACTCTTCTTT. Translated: CACDKVAGGSPSLTAQLFF.

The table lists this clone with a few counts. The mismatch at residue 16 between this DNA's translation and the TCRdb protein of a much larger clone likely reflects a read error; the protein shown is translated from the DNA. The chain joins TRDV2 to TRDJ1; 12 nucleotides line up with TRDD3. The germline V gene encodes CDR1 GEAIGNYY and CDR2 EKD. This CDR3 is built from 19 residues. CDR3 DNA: TGTGCCTGTGACACGATGAAGACTGGGGGATACCTCCACACCGATAATCTCATCTTT. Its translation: CACDTMKTGGYLHTDNLIF.